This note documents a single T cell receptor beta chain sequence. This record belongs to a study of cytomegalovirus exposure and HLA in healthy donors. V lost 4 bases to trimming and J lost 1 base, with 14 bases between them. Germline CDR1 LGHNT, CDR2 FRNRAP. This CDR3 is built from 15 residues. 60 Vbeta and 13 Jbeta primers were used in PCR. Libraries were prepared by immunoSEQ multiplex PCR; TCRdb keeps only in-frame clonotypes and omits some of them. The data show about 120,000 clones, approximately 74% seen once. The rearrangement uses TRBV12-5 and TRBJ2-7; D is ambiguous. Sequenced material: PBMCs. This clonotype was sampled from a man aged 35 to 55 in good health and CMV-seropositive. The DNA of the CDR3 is TGTGCTAGTGGTTCCCCTTCTCTCCCTTCCTACGAGCAGTACTTC. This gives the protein CASGSPSLPSYEQYF. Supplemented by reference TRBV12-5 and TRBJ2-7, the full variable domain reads DARVTQTPRHKVTEMGQEVTMRCQPILGHNTVFWYRQTMMQGLELLAYFRNRAPLDDSGMPKDRFSAEMPDATLATLKIQPSEPRDSAVYFCASGSPSLPSYEQYFGPGTRLTVT.